These T cell receptor beta chains were read from a single sample in a study of identical twins. TCRdb recomputed calls from the 5' RACE reads with MiXCR, one row per CDR3 protein. The sample includes roughly 540,000 distinct CDR3 sequences, around 20% of them seen just once. The same data also went into a second study, on T cells expressing NK-cell markers.

Material for sequencing was CD4+ T cells sorted from blood. The receptors were gathered from a woman under 30 in good health. Each CDR3 is given with its conserved first and last residue. A D gene is named only where the DNA matches it firmly. Size is omitted from some rows. Given values are once, few, many or a class for expanded clones.

D gene	J gene	clone size	V gene	CDR3 DNA	CDR3 protein
NA	TRBJ1-4	few	TRBV20-1	TGCAGTGCTAGTGCTTATGAAAAACTGTTTTTT	CSASAYEKLFF
NA	TRBJ2-5	few	TRBV29-1	TGCAGCGTTGGGTCAGGACAGTCGCAAGAGACCCAGTACTTC	CSVGSGQSQETQYF
NA	TRBJ2-7	NA	TRBV27	TGTGCCAGCAAGGGTCGGTTTGGGGACGAGCAGTACTTC	CASKGRFGDEQYF
NA	TRBJ2-5	few	TRBV6-6	TGTGCCACCTCGCCCCAAGAGACCCAGTACTTC	CATSPQETQYF
NA	TRBJ1-2	NA	TRBV6-1	TGTGCCAGCAGGGCCCAGAGAACAGGCCAGAATGGCTACACCTTC	CASRAQRTGQNGYTF
NA	TRBJ2-7	NA	TRBV18	TGTGCCAGCTCACAGCCGATCAGGGACCGCTACGAGCAGTACTTC	CASSQPIRDRYEQYF
NA	TRBJ1-1	NA	TRBV28	TGTGCCACGGGAGGATCCGCCACTGAAGCTTTCTTT	CATGGSATEAFF
NA	TRBJ2-7	NA	TRBV6-5	TGTGCCAGCAGTTTTTGGGCCGAAAGCGAGCAGTACTTC	CASSFWAESEQYF
NA	TRBJ2-1	many	TRBV3-1	TGTGCCAGCAGCCAAGTCCCGGGGAATGAGCAGTTCTTC	CASSQVPGNEQFF
NA	TRBJ1-5	NA	TRBV5-1	TGCGCCAGCAGCCCAGGCAGCGGCTATCAGCCCCAGCATTTT	CASSPGSGYQPQHF
TRBD2	TRBJ2-3	few	TRBV20-1	TGCAGTGCTAGAGGTGGGAGCGGGGCGCAGTATTTT	CSARGGSGAQYF
NA	TRBJ2-6	few	TRBV5-8	TGTGCCAGCAGCTGGACTGACCACTCTGGGGCCAACGTCCTGACTTTC	CASSWTDHSGANVLTF
NA	TRBJ1-1	few	TRBV7-8	TGTGCCAGCAGTCCAGAACACTTGGACACTGAAGCTTTCTTT	CASSPEHLDTEAFF
NA	TRBJ2-7	few	TRBV2	TGTGCCAGCAGTGAAGTTTTAGGGCTGAGCGAGCAGTACTTC	CASSEVLGLSEQYF
NA	TRBJ2-3	many	TRBV7-9	TGTGCCAGCAGCTTAGCATGGGGAAGCACAGATACGCAGTATTTT	CASSLAWGSTDTQYF
NA	TRBJ2-5	NA	TRBV20-1	TGCAGTGCTAGAGATCTGGGGAACCAAGAGACCCAGTACTTC	CSARDLGNQETQYF
NA	TRBJ1-5	NA	TRBV20-1	TGCAGTGCTAGAGCACAGGGTGGTCAGCCCCAGCATTTT	CSARAQGGQPQHF
NA	TRBJ2-7	NA	TRBV7-2	TGTGCCAGCAGCTTAATCCGGGACAAATGGTACGAGCAGTACTTC	CASSLIRDKWYEQYF
NA	TRBJ2-7	NA	TRBV7-6	TGTGCCAGCAGCTTACGGTCCGACTTCAAGGGGGAGCAGTACTTC	CASSLRSDFKGEQYF
NA	TRBJ1-4	few	TRBV20-1	TGCAGTGCCCCACCCCCCGATGAAAAACTGTTTTTT	CSAPPPDEKLFF
NA	TRBJ2-7	many	TRBV9	TGTGCCAGCAGCGTAGGGGGGCTAGCGGTTGACGAGCAGTACTTC	CASSVGGLAVDEQYF
TRBD1	TRBJ1-1	NA	TRBV12-3/TRBV12-4	TGTGCCAGCAGTCCCAGGGGGGTGAGGGCTTTCTTT	CASSPRGVRAFF
NA	TRBJ1-5	NA	TRBV2	TGTGCCAGCGGGACGCTGGATCAGCCCCAGCATTTT	CASGTLDQPQHF